This entry concerns a single TCR beta chain. Its antigen is unknown. This could be a read error, since a much larger clone is one nucleotide away. This entry belongs to a study of shared clonotypes between healthy human individuals (dated by TCRdb to 2019 to 2021). For the wider study: The cohort included three men and a couple of women between 18 and 49 years of age. Leukapheresis yielded between about 0.94 and 8.9 billion PBMCs per donor. Libraries were prepared and TCR repertoires were sequenced by different laboratories using diverse techniques, in order to increase sequencing depth and limit assay-specific biases. Blood TCR repertoires of about 5 healthy adults were deeply sequenced to estimate repertoire size and the extent of clonotype sharing between individuals. Per donor, three plates each were used for CD4 naive and CD4 memory, two for CD8 naive, and one for CD8 memory.

The donors were healthy, HIV-negative adults with no recently reported acute infections or vaccinations. Only Caucasian adults living in Nashville, Tennessee, USA were represented among the donors. CD4+ T cells were enriched by magnetic negative selection; naive cells were then positively selected on CD45RA, and the negative fraction formed the memory subset. Blood was obtained by leukapheresis, after which PBMCs were separated by Ficoll-Histopaque density gradient centrifugation and cryopreserved in liquid nitrogen vapor phase. Analytical flow cytometry was used to check the purity and quantity of each magnetically sorted T cell population. Each sorted fraction had its genomic DNA isolated and then quantified by UV absorbance on a Nanodrop 2000c. TCR CDR3 regions were amplified from genomic DNA by multiplex PCR using the deep immunoSEQ assay. Extracted genomic DNA from each cell subset was spread evenly across all wells of several immunoSEQ 96-well plates, with each plate serving as a replicate. Each replicate PCR for sorted subsets received 150 to 250 ng genomic DNA, equal to 30,000 or so T cell genomes. Purified libraries were quantified with a Qubit 3.0 fluorometer, sized on a Bioanalyzer 2100, and re-quantified with the KAPA Library Quantification kit. Each immunoSEQ 96-well plate was sequenced on its own single-read 150-cycle Illumina NextSeq 550 flow cell. In the source study's methods: Because the immunoSEQ output held only junctional sequences and lacked quality scores, the filtering could not match the filtering applied to full-length reads. Sequences were annotated with PyIR, a Python wrapper for IgBLAST v1.9, using IMGT germline references to assign V/J genes and CDR3. Reads were removed for weak V/J assignments (E-value above 1e-6), missing CDR3, stop codons, out-of-frame junctions, or ambiguous translated residues. V3J clonotypes were defined as sequences sharing the same inferred V gene, J gene, and CDR3 amino acid sequence. To compute the percentage overlap between repertoires, the number of shared unique clonotypes was divided by the size of the smaller repertoire. Three approaches were used to assess repertoire richness: RTK rarefaction, the Chao1 estimator, and Recon v2.1 estimates of unobserved clonotypes. Generation probabilities were computed with OLGA for all TCRbeta clonotypes obtained by the gDNA method from several donors. TCRdb stores this immuneACCESS table with in-frame sequences only. Part of the clones is absent; in the studies checked, under half of the shortfall reflects unresolved V genes, and no reason is known for the rest. V and J calls and clone size are given by that table; D and trimming were obtained from the DNA. The sample records roughly 1,000,000 clones, around three quarters of which are singletons. The top ten clonotypes cover around 0.6% of the sample.

What the study reported, not specific to this receptor: Pairwise subsampling led to the expectation that sequencing depth would affect the degree of clonotype sharing among donors. Sharing across a handful of donors was observed for around 5% of naive CD4, over 3% of naive CD8, 2.3% of memory CD4, and about 0.39% of memory CD8 clonotypes. Clonotypes shared by all four sorted-subset donors showed higher generation probabilities than non-shared clonotypes. Because the study included a small number of donors, the genetic and exposure-history diversity represented was limited. Rarefaction of sorted-subset datasets indicated incomplete sequencing despite the large sequencing depth. Naive subsets generally had larger estimated clonotype richness than memory subsets did. Sampling was restricted to blood, and TCR repertoires in tissues likely differ from the TCR repertoires found in blood.

The germline V gene (reference sequence) supplies CDR1 SEHNR and CDR2 FQNEAQ. V is cut back by 3 bases and J by 6 bases, with 3 bases in the junction unmatched. The CDR3 covers 14 residues, taking in both the cysteine and the phenylalanine. Of all the DNA, just the CDR3 is kept, 42 bases in frame from base 1. The sequenced sample consisted of memory CD4+ T cells from PBMCs. The cell subset or site label corresponds to: CD45RA-negative fraction. This sequence originates from a man between 18 and 35 years old in good health. Some clones in this sample may be carry-over from other donors' samples. Rearrangement joined TRBV7-9 to TRBJ2-7; a stretch of 12 junction bases matches TRBD1. The CDR3 region: CASSFRDRGREQYF. The DNA is TGTGCCAGCAGCTTCCGGGACAGGGGGCGCGAGCAGTACTTC.